This T cell receptor beta chain was identified during a study of T cell responses to AZD1222 COVID-19 vaccine (dated by TCRdb to about 2021). Turning to the overall study: AZD1222 recipients with second doses at about 4 weeks or about 12 weeks were pooled, because spike-specific TCR depth and breadth did not differ between schedules. Trial participants were enrolled by age into subgroups of 18-55, 56-69 and 70-plus years, and around 140, 26 and 57 TCR-sequenced participants, respectively, were included in these subgroups. A total of 233 trial participants underwent TCR sequencing, of whom about 200 had received two doses of AZD1222 and some 25 had received two doses of the MenACWY control vaccine. What the study reported, not specific to this receptor: Vaccine-associated CD4 TCRs spanned the whole spike protein, with dominant responses in regions 160-218 and 743-854. Reportedly, close to half of the unique spike-specific TCRs recognized epitopes lying outside the regions that are mutated in the B.1.351 and B.1.1.7 variants. Conclusions about previously exposed vaccinees were limited because only six AZD1222 recipients were SARS-CoV-2 seropositive at baseline. A significant rise in spike-specific TCR breadth and depth was observed after two AZD1222 doses relative to day 0 and relative to MenACWY recipients. In the small 56-69-year group, the increase in depth fell short of significance, most likely because of low power. Participants were mostly white British, with more females than males. The authors suggested clonal diversity may have been underestimated. No day 14 peak-response samples were available, so repertoires were characterized only after the peak T cell response.

The CDR3 regions of human TCRbeta chains were analyzed by immunosequencing. Per the authors' processing: Repertoire TCRs were matched against a reference library of SARS-CoV-2-specific TCRs generated with the MIRA antigen-specificity platform. Breadth was defined as the fraction of unique TCRs that were SARS-CoV-2-associated. Depth was defined as the fraction of total T cells that were SARS-CoV-2-associated. Using the MIRA data, each spike-specific TCR was mapped to the spike region that the TCR reacts to and placed in a CD4 or CD8 class. Log10-transformed breadth and depth values were compared by one-way ANOVA with Sidak's multiple comparisons tests. TCRdb mirrors the immuneACCESS table, restricted to in-frame sequences. Some clones are absent from its copies; in checked studies, under half trace to an unresolved V gene, and the reason for the others is unknown. V and J calls and clone size are copied from that table; D and trimming were computed from the DNA. Counted in this sample were around 150,000 clones; 94% of them appeared once. The biggest ten clones account for about 0.6% of the sample.

From the cysteine through the phenylalanine, the CDR3 covers 15 amino acids. Only CDR3 DNA remains: 45 bases, in frame from the first base. Via the germline V gene, CDR1 is SGHDN and CDR2 FVKESK. The junction shows trimming of 4 bases on V and 0 bases on J, plus 9 bases between the germline ends. The sample's time point label, in plain terms: baseline before first vaccination. The vaccinee samples were drawn from two UK trials, COV001 and COV002, one of which was a single-blind randomized controlled phase 2/3 trial testing AZD1222 (ChAdOx1 nCoV-19) in healthy adults. Trial participant PBMC samples were collected at day 0 and day 28 after the second dose for TCRbeta chain sequencing. For this clone: The specificity of this receptor is unknown. There are no base qualities to consult, and no much larger clone falls within one base.

In this chain, TRBV14 is recombined with TRBJ2-2; TRBD2 could be the D gene, as 5 bases match. This TCR came from an adult in good health. This sample comprised peripheral blood, obtained on day 0 of AZD1222 vaccination. The nucleotides are TGTGCCAGCAGCCGGGAGTTCTCGAACACCGGGGAGCTGTTTTTT. Its protein reads: CASSREFSNTGELFF.